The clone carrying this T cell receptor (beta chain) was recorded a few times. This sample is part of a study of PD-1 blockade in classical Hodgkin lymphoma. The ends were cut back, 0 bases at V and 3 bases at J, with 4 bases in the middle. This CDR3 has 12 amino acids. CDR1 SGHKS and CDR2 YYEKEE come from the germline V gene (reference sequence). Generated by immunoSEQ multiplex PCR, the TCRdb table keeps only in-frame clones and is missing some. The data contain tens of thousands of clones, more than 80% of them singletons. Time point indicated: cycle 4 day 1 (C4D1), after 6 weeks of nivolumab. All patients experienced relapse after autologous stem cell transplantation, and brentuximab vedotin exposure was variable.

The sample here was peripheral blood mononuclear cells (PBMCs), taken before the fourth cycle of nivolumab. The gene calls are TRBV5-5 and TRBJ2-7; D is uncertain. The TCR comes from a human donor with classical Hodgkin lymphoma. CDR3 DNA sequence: TGTGCCAGCAGCTTGGAGGGCTACGAGCAGTACTTC. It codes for CASSLEGYEQYF.